The source of this T cell receptor beta chain is a study of T cell changes during pregnancy in multiple sclerosis. V was cut by 5 bases and J by 5 bases, with 9 bases left in between. Germline V gives CDR1 SEHNR, CDR2 FQNEAQ (reference sequence). The length of the CDR3 is 12 residues. TCRdb's table, derived via immunoSEQ multiplex PCR, lists solely in-frame clones and lacks some. The data show tens of thousands of clones, with around 90% seen just once and around 3.4% held by the top ten. The J gene is TRBJ1-2, the V gene TRBV7-9; D is ambiguous. Sample: PBMCs, taken in the first trimester of pregnancy. The sequence was obtained from a female donor in good health, serving as a control in a pregnancy study. Some clones in this sample may be carry-over from other donors' samples. CDR3 nucleotides: TGTGCCAGCAGCGCCTCGGGATATGGCTACACCTTC. This gives the protein CASSASGYGYTF.